This T cell receptor (beta chain) appears in the sequencing data of a study of blood T cell repertoires in COVID-19. Study-wide context: PBMCs, B-cell-depleted T cells, or T cells were the source of the cDNA or gDNA that made up the material.

Profiled with immunoSEQ multiplex PCR; TCRdb holds only in-frame clones, not every one. The sample holds around 160,000 clones, approximately 95% seen once. Sample: peripheral blood. The sequence was collected from a woman in her fifties or sixties with COVID-19, enrolled during active disease.

CDR3 loop: CSVVQGHNQPQHF. The CDR3 nucleotides are TGCAGCGTGGTACAGGGGCACAATCAGCCCCAGCATTTT. The chain recombines TRBV29-1 with TRBJ1-5; TRBD1 matches 7 bases. The J segment lost 3 bases and the V segment lost 6 bases, leaving 5 bases of the junction unmatched. The CDR3 is 13 amino acids. The germline V gene encodes CDR1 SQVTM and CDR2 ANQGSEA.